This T cell receptor (beta chain) comes out of a study of PD-L1 blockade in urothelial cancer. Study information: From 2014, patients received atezolizumab, given as 1,200 mg intravenously every 3 weeks. Men with urothelial cancer arising in the bladder made up about nine tenths of the roughly 29 patients. Blood was evaluated 3 weeks (second dose) and 6 weeks after therapy began. Study-wide results and caveats: At 3 weeks on treatment, tumor-associated clones expanded more with durable benefit.

A word on this clone: Its antigen is undetermined.

Noted time point: peripheral blood 6 weeks after treatment start. Data came from immunoSEQ multiplex PCR; TCRdb stores just in-frame clones and leaves some out. The sample holds approximately 40,000 clones, approximately 86% seen once. This receptor was taken from a man in his sixties with urothelial cancer. The specimen was PBMCs, collected around atezolizumab (anti-PD-L1) treatment.

The CDR3 spells CASSLGLAGNTGELFF. CDR3 DNA sequence: TGTGCCAGTAGTTTAGGACTAGCGGGAAACACCGGGGAGCTGTTTTTT. The genes are TRBV19 and TRBJ2-2; 12 bases agree with TRBD2. This CDR3 region has 16 residues. The V gene's germline CDR1 is LNHDA and CDR2 SQIVND (reference sequence). Germline trimming cut 5 bases from V and 2 bases from J; bases unmatched to any gene: 3.